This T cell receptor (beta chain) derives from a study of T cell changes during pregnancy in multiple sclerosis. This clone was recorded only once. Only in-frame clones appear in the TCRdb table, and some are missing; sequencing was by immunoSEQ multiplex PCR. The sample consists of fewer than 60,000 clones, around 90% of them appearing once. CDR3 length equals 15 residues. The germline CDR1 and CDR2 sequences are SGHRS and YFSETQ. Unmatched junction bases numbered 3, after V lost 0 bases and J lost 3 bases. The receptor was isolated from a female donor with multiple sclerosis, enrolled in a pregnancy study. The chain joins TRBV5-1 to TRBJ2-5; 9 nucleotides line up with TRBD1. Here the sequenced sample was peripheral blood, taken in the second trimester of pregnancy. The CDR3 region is CASSLGRTGEETQYF. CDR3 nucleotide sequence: TGCGCCAGCAGCTTGGGTAGGACAGGGGAAGAGACCCAGTACTTC.